Described below is a single T cell receptor (beta chain) sequence and its context. The data stem from a study of cytomegalovirus exposure and HLA in healthy donors. Germline loops: CDR1 SGHRS, CDR2 YFSETQ. V was clipped by 0 bases and J by 4 bases, with 8 bases between them. The CDR3 covers 14 residues. The donors were part of the validation cohort, which consisted of over a hundred subjects and was separate from the first cohort of about 650 subjects. Clones were sequenced by immunoSEQ multiplex PCR, and TCRdb holds only the in-frame ones, with some missing. Here the sample spans about 110,000 clones, roughly nine tenths being singletons.

The TCR sequence derives from a woman under 30 in good health and CMV-seronegative. The source material was PBMCs. This chain uses TRBV5-1 with TRBJ2-1; no firm D call. This chain's CDR3 is CASSLVGGYNEQFF. For the CDR3, the DNA is TGCGCCAGCAGCTTGGTTGGCGGTTACAATGAGCAGTTCTTC. The complete variable domain, with remaining parts taken from reference TRBV5-1 and TRBJ2-1, reads KAGVTQTPRYLIKTRGQQVTLSCSPISGHRSVSWYQQTPGQGLQFLFEYFSETQRNKGNFPGRFSGRQFSNSRSEMNVSTLELGDSALYLCASSLVGGYNEQFFGPGTRLTVL.